This T cell receptor beta chain was recovered during a study of OX40 agonist ivuxolimab in advanced cancers. Whole-study findings and limits: The authors also found low normalized T-cell clonal expansion in some nonresponders.

The germline CDR1 and CDR2 sequences are SGHVS and FQNEAQ. The length of the CDR3 is 18 residues. With V trimmed by 1 base and J by 7 bases, 14 bases remained unmatched. Details on this clone: Its antigen is not identified.

Here immunoSEQ multiplex PCR was the method, and the copy in TCRdb shows in-frame clones only, minus some. Among about 69,000 clones listed, just over 90% were seen once. Source: CD4+ or CD8+ T cells sorted from blood, taken in a trial of the OX40 agonist ivuxolimab. This chain uses TRBV7-8 with TRBJ2-4; 9 bases map to TRBD1. This sequence was found in an adult with an advanced solid tumor such as melanoma, head and neck, liver or kidney cancer. In DNA, the CDR3 is TGTGCCAGCAGCTTAGAATTAGGGAGTGGGACAGGGAGGAACATTCAGTACTTC. Its translation is CASSLELGSGTGRNIQYF.